These 26 T cell receptor beta chains share one sample of origin, sequenced in a study of T cells in Graves' hyperthyroidism and ophthalmopathy. RNA transcripts provided the source from which TCR beta CDR3 regions were amplified. The TCR CDR3 was amplified in a first-round RT-PCR using the HTBI primer set. MiXCR was run by TCRdb on the multiplex PCR reads, yielding one entry per CDR3 protein. This sample carries 800,000 or so distinct CDR3 sequences, roughly 40% of them seen once, and the ten largest clones take 7.5% to 9.5%. Input material: blood. These receptors were collected from a young man with Graves' hyperthyroidism.

Details on this clonotype: A much larger clone is a single base away; this may be a read error. The V call is TRBV7-9, the J call TRBJ2-7, with D perhaps matching TRBD1 or TRBD2 (5 bases each). Germline-derived CDR1 and CDR2 are SEHNR and FQNEAQ (reference sequence). Trimming pared 4 bases from V and 2 bases from J, leaving 12 bases between. The CDR3 is 14 residues long. The CDR3 protein is CASSSVRGAYEQYF. In nucleotides, the CDR3 is TGTGCCAGCAGCTCGGTCAGAGGGGCCTACGAGCAGTACTTC.

Comments on this clonotype: A junction end diverges from the germline sequence, so it may reflect a read error. The chain couples TRBV6-4 to TRBJ2-6; tentative D call: TRBD2 (6 bases). The CDR3 has 17 residues. Germline V gene data show CDR1 as MRHNA and CDR2 as SNTAGT. CDR3 DNA sequence: TGTGCCAGCAGTGACGGGGAGGACGGCGTTGGGACCAACGTCCTGACTTTC. It encodes CASSDGEDGVGTNVLTF.

J is TRBJ1-4 and V is TRBV7-9; D not certain. This CDR3 contains 14 residues. V was cut by 5 bases and J by 8 bases, with 15 bases left in between. In germline, CDR1 is SEHNR, CDR2 FQNEAQ (reference sequence). CDR3 in amino acids: CASSPGRVEEKLFF. In DNA, the CDR3 is TGTGCCAGCAGCCCTGGAAGGGTGGAAGAAAAACTGTTTTTT.

Points on this clonotype: A much larger clone is a single base away; this may be a read error. The rearrangement joins TRBV14 to TRBJ1-2; D ambiguous. Trimming removed 5 bases at V and 1 base at J, with 14 bases between. This CDR3 spans 15 amino acids. The germline V gene has CDR1 SGHDN and CDR2 FVKESK. The CDR3 DNA is TGTGCCAGCAGCACCCACCGGACCGATAACTATGGCTACACCTTC. Amino acid sequence: CASSTHRTDNYGYTF.

The genes are TRBV25-1 and TRBJ2-5, with D tentatively TRBD1 (6 bases). Germline V gives CDR1 MGHDK, CDR2 SYGVNS. The V end lost 7 bases, the J end lost 1 base, and 25 bases lay between the germline ends. The CDR3 is made up of 18 amino acids. The CDR3 region is CASTDSGQPLFVQETQYF. The CDR3 region has the DNA TGTGCCAGCACAGATTCAGGACAGCCCCTTTTCGTCCAAGAGACCCAGTACTTC.

The gene calls are TRBV19 and TRBJ2-7; tentative D call: TRBD1 (7 bases). The germline V gene encodes CDR1 LNHDA and CDR2 SQIVND (reference sequence). V gave up 5 bases and J gave up 2 bases, with 13 bases separating them. The CDR3 has 14 amino acids. CDR3 sequence (DNA): TGTGCCAGTAGTTACGGGGGACAGCCCTACGAGCAGTACTTC. This codes for CASSYGGQPYEQYF. Full variable domain (outside the CDR3, taken from reference TRBV19 and TRBJ2-7): DGGITQSPKYLFRKEGQNVTLSCEQNLNHDAMYWYRQDPGQGLRLIYYSQIVNDFQKGDIAEGYSVSREKKESFPLTVTSAQKNPTAFYLCASSYGGQPYEQYFGPGTRLTVT.

This clonotype was found a few times. With a much larger clone just one base away, this may be a read error. The chain combines TRBV7-3 with TRBJ1-1; no definite D call. The CDR3 is 13 residues long. The germline gives CDR1 SGHTA, CDR2 FQGTGA. The CDR3 protein is CASSQVDNTEAFF. In DNA, the CDR3 is TGCGCCAGCAGCCAAGTCGACAACACTGAAGCTTTCTTT. The entire variable domain, with the rest obtained from reference TRBV7-3 and TRBJ1-1, is as follows: GAGVSQTPSNKVTEKGKYVELRCDPISGHTALYWYRQSLGQGPEFLIYFQGTGAADDSGLPNDRFFAVRPEGSVSTLKIQRTERGDSAVYLCASSQVDNTEAFFGQGTRLTVV.

This clonotype was observed a handful of times. Germline and junction disagree at one end, which may indicate a read error. The V and J genes are TRBV7-3 and TRBJ1-4, with D unclear. The CDR3 spans 15 residues. Germline V gives CDR1 SGHTA, CDR2 FQGTGA. CDR3 nucleotide sequence: TGCGCCAGCAGCCAAGTTCCGACTAGTCCTGCAAAACTGTTTTTT. Its translation: CASSQVPTSPAKLFF.

This clonotype was counted at least ten times. The chain uses TRBV7-9 and TRBJ2-6; D is unresolved. The CDR3 loop spans 16 amino acids. Germline V CDR1 and CDR2: SEHNR, FQNEAQ (reference sequence). The germline V and J ends were trimmed by 3 bases and 0 bases, with 9 bases remaining between them. The CDR3 coding sequence is TGTGCCAGCAGCTTGGGCAGAGACTCTGGGGCCAACGTCCTGACTTTC. This gives the protein CASSLGRDSGANVLTF. Combining the CDR3 with reference TRBV7-9 and TRBJ2-6 gives the whole variable domain DTGVSQNPRHKITKRGQNVTFRCDPISEHNRLYWYRQTLGQGPEFLTYFQNEAQLEKSRLLSDRFSAERPKGSFSTLEIQRTEQGDSAMYLCASSLGRDSGANVLTFGAGSRLTVL.

V gene TRBV15 combines with J gene TRBJ2-7, with 8 bases that match TRBD2. V was clipped by 0 bases and J by 4 bases; unmatched bases: 5. The CDR3 sequence is 15 residues long. Germline V gene lookup returns CDR1 LNHNV and CDR2 YYDKDF (reference sequence). This CDR3 is CATSRDPGRAYEQYF. The CDR3 DNA sequence: TGTGCCACCAGCAGAGATCCCGGGAGGGCGTACGAGCAGTACTTC.

The rearrangement uses TRBV25-1 and TRBJ1-1; no clear D gene. V shed 8 bases and J shed 8 bases, with 21 bases lying between them. The CDR3 is 14 residues long. CDR1 is MGHDK and CDR2 is SYGVNS in the germline V gene. CDR3: CASQDPPDPREAFF. CDR3 bases: TGTGCCAGCCAAGATCCCCCCGACCCGAGGGAAGCTTTCTTT.

This clonotype showed up many times. The chain is built from TRBV29-1 and TRBJ1-1; no firm D call. Trimming took 3 bases from V and 0 from J, leaving 5 bases between them. The CDR3 has 12 residues. Germline V lookup: CDR1 SQVTM, CDR2 ANQGSEA. CDR3 coding DNA: TGCAGCGTTGATACACTGAACACTGAAGCTTTCTTT. Translation gives CSVDTLNTEAFF. Combining the CDR3 with reference TRBV29-1 and TRBJ1-1 gives the whole variable domain SAVISQKPSRDICQRGTSLTIQCQVDSQVTMMFWYRQQPGQSLTLIATANQGSEATYESGFVIDKFPISRPNLTFSTLTVSNMSPEDSSIYLCSVDTLNTEAFFGQGTRLTVV.

This clonotype was counted at least ten times. The rearrangement uses TRBV29-1 and TRBJ2-7; 8 bases are shared with TRBD1. The CDR3 covers 12 residues. Germline V gives CDR1 SQVTM, CDR2 ANQGSEA. The V gene end was trimmed by 7 bases and the J gene end by 4 bases; junction bases not matched to a gene: 6. Here the CDR3 reads CSGQGARYEQYF. Written as DNA, the CDR3 is TGCAGCGGGCAGGGGGCGAGATACGAGCAGTACTTC.

This clonotype was seen a few times. The rearrangement uses TRBV5-1 and TRBJ1-1; the D is unclear. The CDR3 totals 14 residues. Germline assignment: CDR1 SGHRS and CDR2 YFSETQ. V lost 4 bases, J lost 1 base, and 11 bases lay in between. Here the CDR3 DNA reads TGCGCCAGCAGCCCCGGCTCAGCGAACACTGAAGCTTTCTTT. Its protein product is CASSPGSANTEAFF.

The chain uses TRBV24-1 and TRBJ1-6; D gene unclear. Germline loops: CDR1 KGHDR, CDR2 SFDVKD. V was pared by 11 bases and J by 1 base, with 14 bases between. The CDR3 runs 15 residues. CDR3 in amino acids: CASTPLGSYNSPLHF. The CDR3 DNA reads TGTGCCAGCACCCCCCTTGGATCCTATAATTCACCCCTCCACTTT.

The chain is built from TRBV19 and TRBJ2-7; D possibly matches TRBD1 or TRBD2 (6 bases each). Germline CDR1 is LNHDA and CDR2 is SQIVND (reference sequence). The V gene lost 11 bases and the J gene lost 7 bases, with 24 bases spanning the gap. The CDR3 totals 14 residues. The CDR3 DNA reads TGTGCCTGGAGTTGGGCCGGGGGCCTGGGGGAGCAGTACTTC. This encodes CAWSWAGGLGEQYF.

The sample holds many counts of this clonotype. The rearrangement links TRBV28 to TRBJ1-1, with D perhaps TRBD1 (6 bases). This CDR3 is built from 14 residues. The germline gives CDR1 MDHEN, CDR2 SYDVKM. V dropped 5 bases and J dropped 4 bases, with 14 bases sitting between them. Here the CDR3 DNA reads TGTGCCAGCAGTCTAGGGACATTAGGCACTGAAGCTTTCTTT. This gives the protein CASSLGTLGTEAFF.

The chain has TRBV25-1 and TRBJ2-7, with D possibly matching TRBD2 (7 bases). From germline, CDR1 is MGHDK and CDR2 SYGVNS. This CDR3 spans 16 amino acids. Trimming cost V 5 bases and J 6 bases, with 23 bases left between them. The CDR3 here is CASSRGGGLASAEQYF. CDR3 coding DNA: TGTGCCAGCAGTCGAGGGGGGGGGTTAGCCTCAGCCGAGCAGTACTTC.

The CDR3 nucleotides are TGTGCCAGCAGCTCCACAGGGGGGGCGGATGGCTACACCTTC. It yields the protein CASSSTGGADGYTF. The chain employs TRBV7-3 and TRBJ1-2; 8 bases line up with TRBD1. The germline V gene has CDR1 SGHTA and CDR2 FQGTGA. The length of the CDR3 is 14 residues. V shed 4 bases and J 6 bases; nucleotides not matched to a gene: 7. Variable domain in full (rest from reference TRBV7-3 and TRBJ1-2): GAGVSQTPSNKVTEKGKYVELRCDPISGHTALYWYRQSLGQGPEFLIYFQGTGAADDSGLPNDRFFAVRPEGSVSTLKIQRTERGDSAVYLCASSSTGGADGYTFGSGTRLTVV.

This clonotype was observed many times. The rearrangement joins TRBV19 to TRBJ2-5; 9 bases match TRBD2. J gave up 4 bases and V 5 bases, and 11 bases lay outside the gene matches. This CDR3 contains 16 residues. Looked up from germline, CDR1 is LNHDA and CDR2 is SQIVND (reference sequence). CDR3 sequence reads: CASSHIAGVGRETQYF. For the CDR3, the DNA is TGTGCCAGTAGTCACATAGCGGGAGTGGGAAGAGAGACCCAGTACTTC.

The sample holds a few counts of this clonotype. The chain combines TRBV19 with TRBJ1-5; the D gene is possibly TRBD1 (5 bases). Per germline, CDR1 LNHDA and CDR2 SQIVND (reference sequence). The CDR3 is 17 residues long. V gave up 9 bases and J gave up 0 bases, with 21 bases separating them. The CDR3 loop reads CASSPGPMKSSNQPQHF. The DNA of the CDR3 is TGTGCCAGCAGTCCGGGACCGATGAAGAGTAGCAATCAGCCCCAGCATTTT.

The chain couples TRBV9 to TRBJ2-7, with D perhaps being TRBD1 or TRBD2 (5 bases each). This CDR3 comprises 14 residues. Trimming removed 0 bases from V and 4 bases from J, with 11 bases in between. CDR1 and CDR2 (germline): SGDLS, YYNGEE. CDR3: CASSVGRDGYEQYF. The CDR3 DNA reads as TGTGCCAGCAGCGTAGGTCGGGACGGGTACGAGCAGTACTTC.

The chain uses TRBV2 and TRBJ2-5; TRBD2 aligns across 9 bases. Germline lookup yields CDR1 SNHLY and CDR2 FYNNEI. The CDR3 has 13 residues. V trimming: 7 bases; J trimming: 3 bases; junction bases outside the gene matches: 3. The DNA for the CDR3 is TGTGCCAGCATGAGACTAGCGGAAGAGACCCAGTACTTC. This sequence encodes CASMRLAEETQYF.

This clonotype was counted at least ten times. V usage is TRBV7-8 and J usage is TRBJ1-1; maybe TRBD1 (5 bases). From germline, CDR1 is SGHVS and CDR2 FQNEAQ. The V gene lost 0 bases and the J gene lost 4 bases, with 12 bases spanning the gap. This CDR3 is built from 15 residues. CDR3 nucleotide sequence: TGTGCCAGCAGCTTAGCGGGGGGAGTGGGCACTGAAGCTTTCTTT. It specifies CASSLAGGVGTEAFF.

V and J are TRBV29-1 and TRBJ2-5; possibly TRBD1 for D (5 bases). CDR3 length: 10 amino acids. V lost 7 bases to trimming and J lost 7 bases, with 10 bases between them. CDR1 SQVTM and CDR2 ANQGSEA come from the germline V gene. CDR3 DNA sequence: TGCAGCGCCAAAGGGGTGACCCAGTACTTC. The encoded protein is CSAKGVTQYF. The variable domain in full, with the rest retrieved from reference TRBV29-1 and TRBJ2-5, is SAVISQKPSRDICQRGTSLTIQCQVDSQVTMMFWYRQQPGQSLTLIATANQGSEATYESGFVIDKFPISRPNLTFSTLTVSNMSPEDSSIYLCSAKGVTQYFGPGTRLLVL.

This clonotype has at least ten counts. The chain combines TRBV29-1 with TRBJ2-5, with 7 bases lining up with TRBD1. V dropped 5 bases and J dropped 3; count of bases not matched to a gene: 3. This CDR3 region has 12 residues. Per germline, CDR1 SQVTM and CDR2 ANQGSEA. The CDR3 coding sequence is TGCAGCGTTAAAACAGGGGAAGAGACCCAGTACTTC. It is translated as CSVKTGEETQYF.